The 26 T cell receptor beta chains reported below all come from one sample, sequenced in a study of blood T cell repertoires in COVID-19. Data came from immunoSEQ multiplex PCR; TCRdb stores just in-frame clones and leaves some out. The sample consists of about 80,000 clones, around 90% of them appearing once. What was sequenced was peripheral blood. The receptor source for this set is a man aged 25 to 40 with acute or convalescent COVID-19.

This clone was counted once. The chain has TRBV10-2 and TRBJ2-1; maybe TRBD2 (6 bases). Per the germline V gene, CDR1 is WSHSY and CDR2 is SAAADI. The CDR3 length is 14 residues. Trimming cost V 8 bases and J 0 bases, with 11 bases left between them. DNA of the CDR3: TGCGCCAGCGGGACTTTCAGCTCCTACAATGAGCAGTTCTTC. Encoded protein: CASGTFSSYNEQFF.

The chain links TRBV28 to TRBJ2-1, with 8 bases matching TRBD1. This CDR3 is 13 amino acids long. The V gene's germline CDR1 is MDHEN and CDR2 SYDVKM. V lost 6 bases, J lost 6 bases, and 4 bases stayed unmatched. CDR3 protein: CASRQGGGNEQFF. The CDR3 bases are TGTGCCAGCAGACAGGGGGGAGGCAATGAGCAGTTCTTC.

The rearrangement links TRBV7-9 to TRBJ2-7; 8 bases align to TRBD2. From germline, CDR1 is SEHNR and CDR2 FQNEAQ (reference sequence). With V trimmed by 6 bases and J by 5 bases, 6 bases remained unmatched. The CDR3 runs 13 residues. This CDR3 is CASRPSGRDEQYF. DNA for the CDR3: TGTGCCAGCAGACCTAGCGGGCGGGACGAGCAGTACTTC. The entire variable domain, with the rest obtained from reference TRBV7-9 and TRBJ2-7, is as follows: DTGVSQNPRHKITKRGQNVTFRCDPISEHNRLYWYRQTLGQGPEFLTYFQNEAQLEKSRLLSDRFSAERPKGSFSTLEIQRTEQGDSAMYLCASRPSGRDEQYFGPGTRLTVT.

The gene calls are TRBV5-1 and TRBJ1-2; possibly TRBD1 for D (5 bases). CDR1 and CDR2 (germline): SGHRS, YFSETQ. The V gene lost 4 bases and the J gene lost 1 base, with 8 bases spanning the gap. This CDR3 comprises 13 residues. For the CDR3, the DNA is TGCGCCAGCAGCCAAGACAGTAACTATGGCTACACCTTC. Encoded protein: CASSQDSNYGYTF.

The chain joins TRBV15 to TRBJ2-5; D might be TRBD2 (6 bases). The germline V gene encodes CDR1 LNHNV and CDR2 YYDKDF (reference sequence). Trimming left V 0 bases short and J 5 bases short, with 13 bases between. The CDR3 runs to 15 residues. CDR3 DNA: TGTGCCACCAGCAGAGATATCGGGAGTAGGGAGACCCAGTACTTC. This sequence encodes CATSRDIGSRETQYF.

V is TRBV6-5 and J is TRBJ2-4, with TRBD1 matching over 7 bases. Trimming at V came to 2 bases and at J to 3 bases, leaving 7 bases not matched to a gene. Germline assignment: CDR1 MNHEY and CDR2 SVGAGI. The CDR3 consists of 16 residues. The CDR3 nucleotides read TGTGCCAGCAGTTACCGGGCCTCAGGGGGCAAAAACATTCAGTACTTC. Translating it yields CASSYRASGGKNIQYF.

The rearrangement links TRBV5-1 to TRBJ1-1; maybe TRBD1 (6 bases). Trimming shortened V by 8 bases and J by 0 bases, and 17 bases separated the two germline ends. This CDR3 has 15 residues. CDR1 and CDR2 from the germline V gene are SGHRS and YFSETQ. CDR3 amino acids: CASWDTNNMNTEAFF. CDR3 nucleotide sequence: TGCGCCAGTTGGGACACGAATAACATGAACACTGAAGCTTTCTTT.

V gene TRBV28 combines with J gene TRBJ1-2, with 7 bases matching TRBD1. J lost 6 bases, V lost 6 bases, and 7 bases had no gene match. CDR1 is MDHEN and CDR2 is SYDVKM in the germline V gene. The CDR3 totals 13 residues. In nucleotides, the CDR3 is TGTGCCAGCAGGGAAGGACAGGTCGATGGCTACACCTTC. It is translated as CASREGQVDGYTF.

CDR3 nucleotide sequence: TGTGCCAGCAGTTCCCTAGCGCGGGTGTCGAACTATGGCTACACCTTC. Encoded protein: CASSSLARVSNYGYTF. V gene TRBV27 combines with J gene TRBJ1-2; unclear D gene. The ends were cut back, 4 bases at V and 2 bases at J, with 17 bases in the middle. The germline V gene encodes CDR1 MNHEY and CDR2 SMNVEV (reference sequence). The CDR3 is made up of 16 amino acids.

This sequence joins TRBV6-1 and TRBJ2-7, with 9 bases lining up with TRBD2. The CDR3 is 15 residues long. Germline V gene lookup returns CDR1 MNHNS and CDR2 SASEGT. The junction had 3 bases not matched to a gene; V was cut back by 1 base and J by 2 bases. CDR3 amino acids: CASSEETSGPYEQYF. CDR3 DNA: TGTGCCAGCAGTGAAGAGACTAGCGGCCCCTACGAGCAGTACTTC.

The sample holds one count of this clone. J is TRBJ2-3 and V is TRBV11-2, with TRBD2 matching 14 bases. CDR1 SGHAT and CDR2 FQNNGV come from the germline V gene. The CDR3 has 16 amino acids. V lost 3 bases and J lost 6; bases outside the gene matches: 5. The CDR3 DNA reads TGTGCCAGCAGCTTTGGGACTAGCGGGAGCGGGGATACGCAGTATTTT. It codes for CASSFGTSGSGDTQYF.

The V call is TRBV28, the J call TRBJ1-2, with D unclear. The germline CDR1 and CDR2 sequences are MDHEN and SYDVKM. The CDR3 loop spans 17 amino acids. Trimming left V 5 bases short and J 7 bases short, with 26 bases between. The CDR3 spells CASSHSPESRLIRGYTF. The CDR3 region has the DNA TGTGCCAGCAGTCATTCTCCGGAGAGTCGGCTAATCCGTGGCTACACCTTC.

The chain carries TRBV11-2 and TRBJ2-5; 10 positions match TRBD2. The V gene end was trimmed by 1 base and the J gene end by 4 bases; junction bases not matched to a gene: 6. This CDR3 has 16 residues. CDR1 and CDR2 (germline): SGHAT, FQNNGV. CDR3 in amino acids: CASSLVRAGGPETQYF. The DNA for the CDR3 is TGTGCCAGCAGCTTAGTCCGAGCGGGAGGGCCAGAGACCCAGTACTTC.

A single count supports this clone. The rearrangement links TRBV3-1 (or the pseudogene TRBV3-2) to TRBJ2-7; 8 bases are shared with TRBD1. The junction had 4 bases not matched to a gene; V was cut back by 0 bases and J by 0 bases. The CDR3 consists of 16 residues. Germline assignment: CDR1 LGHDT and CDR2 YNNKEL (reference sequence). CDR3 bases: TGTGCCAGCAGCCAAGATGCGCAGGGGGCCTCCTACGAGCAGTACTTC. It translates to CASSQDAQGASYEQYF.

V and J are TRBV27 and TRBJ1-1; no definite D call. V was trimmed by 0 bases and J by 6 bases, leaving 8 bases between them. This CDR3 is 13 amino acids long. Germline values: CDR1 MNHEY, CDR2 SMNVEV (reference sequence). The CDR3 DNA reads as TGTGCCAGCAGTTTATCGTCTCTCGCTGAAGCTTTCTTT. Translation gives CASSLSSLAEAFF.

CDR3 protein: CASSSLRLNEQFF. CDR3 DNA: TGTGCCAGCAGCTCCCTACGATTAAATGAGCAGTTCTTC. The rearrangement links TRBV5-6 to TRBJ2-1; D remains unclear. The CDR3 covers 13 residues. V was trimmed by 3 bases and J by 7 bases, leaving 11 bases between them. Germline loops: CDR1 SGHDT, CDR2 YYEEEE.

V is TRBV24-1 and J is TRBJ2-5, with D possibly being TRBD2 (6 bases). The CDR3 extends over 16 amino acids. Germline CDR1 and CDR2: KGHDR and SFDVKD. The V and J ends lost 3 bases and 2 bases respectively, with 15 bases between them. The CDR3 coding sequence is TGTGCCACCAGTGATACCCGACACGGGAGACAAGAGACCCAGTACTTC. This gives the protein CATSDTRHGRQETQYF.

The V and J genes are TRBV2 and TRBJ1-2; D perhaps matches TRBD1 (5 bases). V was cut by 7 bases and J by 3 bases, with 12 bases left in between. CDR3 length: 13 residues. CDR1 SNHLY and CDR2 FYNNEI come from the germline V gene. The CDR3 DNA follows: TGTGCCAGCAAGGGTAGACAGTACTATGGCTACACCTTC. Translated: CASKGRQYYGYTF.

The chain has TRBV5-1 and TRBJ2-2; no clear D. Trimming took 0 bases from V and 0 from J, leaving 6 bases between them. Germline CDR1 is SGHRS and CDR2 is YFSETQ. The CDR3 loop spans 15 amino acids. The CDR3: CASSLETANTGELFF. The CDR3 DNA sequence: TGCGCCAGCAGCTTGGAGACTGCGAACACCGGGGAGCTGTTTTTT.

CDR3 region: CASSSSPTGSIGNTIYF. The CDR3 coding sequence is TGTGCCAGCAGCTCATCTCCGACAGGGTCTATTGGAAACACCATATATTTT. This chain uses TRBV7-2 with TRBJ1-3, with 7 bases identical to TRBD1. Germline trimming cut 4 bases from V and 3 bases from J; bases unmatched to any gene: 12. From germline, CDR1 is SGHTA and CDR2 FQGNSA. The CDR3 extends over 17 amino acids.

The CDR3 DNA follows: TGTGCCAGCAGCGAATCTAGCGGGAGCTCCTACGAGCAGTACTTC. It is translated as CASSESSGSSYEQYF. The chain couples TRBV7-3 to TRBJ2-7; TRBD2 aligns across 10 bases. CDR3 length equals 15 residues. V was pared by 5 bases and J by 0 bases, with 4 bases of the junction left unmatched. CDR1 and CDR2 from the germline V gene are SGHTA and FQGTGA.

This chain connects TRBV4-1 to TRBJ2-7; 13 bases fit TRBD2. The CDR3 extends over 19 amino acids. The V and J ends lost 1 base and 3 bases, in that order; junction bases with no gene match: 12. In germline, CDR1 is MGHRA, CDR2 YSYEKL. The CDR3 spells CASSQAFLGLAGVNYEQYF. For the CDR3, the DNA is TGCGCCAGCAGCCAAGCGTTTCTTGGACTAGCGGGAGTCAACTACGAGCAGTACTTC.

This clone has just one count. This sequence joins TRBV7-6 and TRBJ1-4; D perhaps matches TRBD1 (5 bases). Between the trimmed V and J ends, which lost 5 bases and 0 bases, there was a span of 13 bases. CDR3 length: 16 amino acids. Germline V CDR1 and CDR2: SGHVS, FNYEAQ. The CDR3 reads CASSRYDRATNEKLFF. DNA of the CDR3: TGTGCCAGCAGCCGTTACGACAGAGCAACTAATGAAAAACTGTTTTTT.

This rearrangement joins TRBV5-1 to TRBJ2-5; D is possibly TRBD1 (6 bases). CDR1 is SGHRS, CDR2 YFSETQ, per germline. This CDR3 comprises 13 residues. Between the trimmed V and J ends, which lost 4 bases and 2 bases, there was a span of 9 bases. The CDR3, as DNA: TGCGCCAGCAGCCCCGGGACACAAGAGACCCAGTACTTC. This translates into CASSPGTQETQYF.

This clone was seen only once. The CDR3 nucleotides read TGTGCCAGCAGGGCCAGTGGAAACACCATATATTTT. Encoded protein: CASRASGNTIYF. The rearrangement links TRBV3-1 (or the pseudogene TRBV3-2) to TRBJ1-3; D gene uncertain. The CDR3 runs 12 residues. Between the trimmed V and J ends, which lost 6 bases and 3 bases, there was a span of 6 bases. The V gene's germline CDR1 is LGHDT and CDR2 YNNKEL (reference sequence).

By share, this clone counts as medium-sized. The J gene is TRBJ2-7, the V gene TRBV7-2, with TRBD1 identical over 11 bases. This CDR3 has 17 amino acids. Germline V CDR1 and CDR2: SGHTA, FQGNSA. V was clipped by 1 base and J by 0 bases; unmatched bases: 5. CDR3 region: CASSLGTGGLSSYEQYF. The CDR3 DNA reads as TGTGCCAGCAGCTTAGGGACAGGGGGCCTTAGCTCCTACGAGCAGTACTTC.